A selection of T cell receptor beta chains follows, all from one sample in a study of Ad26.COV2.S vaccination and SARS-CoV-2 variants. This table comes from immunoSEQ multiplex PCR, and its TCRdb copy is limited to in-frame clones, with some not included. The data hold 350,000 to 400,000 clones, with approximately 89% observed a single time. Sequencing used peripheral blood, obtained in a trial of Ad26.COV2.S vaccine versus placebo. The receptors originated from a person between 18 and 60 years old who received the Ad26.COV2.S COVID-19 vaccine or a placebo. The CDR3 runs from the conserved cysteine through the conserved F or W. The order of the fields is J gene, clone size, D gene, V gene, CDR3 DNA, CDR3 protein. The D gene is left open where the match is weak. Some rows have no size entry. The others give once, few or many, or a class for an expanded clone.

TRBJ2-3 | NA | NA | TRBV10-3 | TGTGCCATCAGTGAGGAGGGGTTGGGCACAGATACGCAGTATTTT | CAISEEGLGTDTQYF
TRBJ2-5 | NA | NA | TRBV11-2 | TGTGCCAGCAGCACCACCACTAGGGAGGTTATGCAAGAGACCCAGTACTTC | CASSTTTREVMQETQYF
TRBJ1-2 | NA | TRBD1 | TRBV2 | TGTGCCAGCAGTTGGACAGGGGTGGACTATGGCTACACCTTC | CASSWTGVDYGYTF
TRBJ1-1 | NA | NA | TRBV21-1 | TGTGCCAGCAGCCGGGGACAGCCAGATGAAGCTTTCTTT | CASSRGQPDEAFF
TRBJ2-1 | NA | NA | TRBV7-2 | TGTGCCAGCAGCTTAGGATCGGGAGCCTTCTTC | CASSLGSGAFF
TRBJ2-5 | NA | TRBD2 | TRBV5-1 | TGCGCCAGCAGCCCCTCCGGGACTAGCGTGGAGACCCAGTACTTC | CASSPSGTSVETQYF
TRBJ2-7 | NA | TRBD2 | TRBV7-2 | TGTGCCAGCAGCTTGGAGGGACTAGCGGGATCGGGCGAGCAGTACTTC | CASSLEGLAGSGEQYF
TRBJ1-1 | NA | NA | TRBV3-1/TRBV3-2 | TGTGCCAGCAGCCAACTCGAGGGGCAGGATGAAGCTTTCTTT | CASSQLEGQDEAFF
TRBJ1-1 | once | NA | TRBV3-1/TRBV3-2 | TGTGCCAGCAGCTCAACGGACAAGAACACTGAAGCTTTCTTT | CASSSTDKNTEAFF
TRBJ2-7 | NA | NA | TRBV13 | TGTGCCAGCAGCCAGGGGAGCGGACTAGGTTCCTACGAGCAGTACTTC | CASSQGSGLGSYEQYF
TRBJ1-5 | NA | NA | TRBV7-8 | TGTGCCAGCAGCTTATCAGGGGTTAGCAATCAGCCCCAGCATTTT | CASSLSGVSNQPQHF
TRBJ1-5 | NA | TRBD1 | TRBV27 | TGTGCCAGCAGTCCGGGACAGGGCAATCAGCCCCAGCATTTT | CASSPGQGNQPQHF
TRBJ1-6 | NA | NA | TRBV12-3/TRBV12-4 | TGTGCCAGCACCCGGGGGCCGCGCCCCCTCCACTTT | CASTRGPRPLHF
TRBJ1-2 | NA | NA | TRBV28 | TGTGCCAGCAGCTCGCCGGGGATTAGTTATGGCTACACCTTC | CASSSPGISYGYTF
TRBJ1-2 | NA | TRBD1 | TRBV24-1 | TGTGCCACCAGTGATCCGACAGGGTCGGATGGCTACACCTTC | CATSDPTGSDGYTF
TRBJ1-4 | NA | NA | TRBV6-6 | TGTGCCAGCAGTCCCGAACAGGTCGCAGGGGCTAATGAAAAACTGTTTTTT | CASSPEQVAGANEKLFF
TRBJ2-7 | once | TRBD2 | TRBV7-8 | TGTGCCAGCAGCCTCCCCCGGGGGGGTGGGGACTACGAGCAGTACTTC | CASSLPRGGGDYEQYF
TRBJ2-1 | NA | NA | TRBV6-5 | TGTGCCAGCAGTCCCCTCTGGGGGAACAATGAGCAGTTCTTC | CASSPLWGNNEQFF
TRBJ1-6 | NA | NA | TRBV5-1 | TGCGCCAGCAGCTTCACGGGTCAAAATTCACCCCTCCACTTT | CASSFTGQNSPLHF
TRBJ2-7 | NA | NA | TRBV7-2 | TGTGCCAGCAGCCCCCGGGCCCCCTACGAGCAGTACTTC | CASSPRAPYEQYF
TRBJ1-2 | NA | NA | TRBV18 | TGTGCCAGCTCACCCGGAACAGACTCTTGGGGCTACACCTTC | CASSPGTDSWGYTF
TRBJ2-7 | NA | NA | TRBV13 | TGTGCCAGCAGCCTTAACGGGGGCTACGAGCAGTACTTC | CASSLNGGYEQYF
TRBJ2-1 | NA | NA | TRBV29-1 | TGCAGCGTCGCGGGCCCTGGGGAGTTCTTC | CSVAGPGEFF
TRBJ2-5 | few | TRBD1 | TRBV7-8 | TGTGCCAGCAGCTTCGACAGGGGGGTGGGAGAGACCCAGTACTTC | CASSFDRGVGETQYF
TRBJ2-1 | NA | NA | TRBV24-1 | TGTGCCACCAGTGGGGAATGGGACAATGAGCAGTTCTTC | CATSGEWDNEQFF
TRBJ1-3 | NA | NA | TRBV7-6 | TGTGCCAGCAGCTTAATTGGTCAGGGTTTGTGGGGAAACACCATATATTTT | CASSLIGQGLWGNTIYF
TRBJ2-2 | NA | NA | TRBV7-3 | TGTGCCAGCAGCTTGAGGCCTCCTACTAAAACTAGCCTCAACACCGGGGAGCTGTTTTTT | CASSLRPPTKTSLNTGELFF
TRBJ1-1 | NA | NA | TRBV7-2 | TGTGCCAGCAGTATTAAGGTCGGGAACACTGAAGCTTTCTTT | CASSIKVGNTEAFF
TRBJ2-7 | few | NA | TRBV5-4 | TGTGCCAGCAGCTCGGAAGGAGATACTACGTCGGAGCAGTACTTC | CASSSEGDTTSEQYF
TRBJ2-5 | NA | TRBD1 | TRBV3-1/TRBV3-2 | TGTGCCAGCAGAGACAGGGGAGAGACCCAGTACTTC | CASRDRGETQYF
TRBJ2-2 | NA | TRBD1 | TRBV9 | TGTGCCAGCAGCAGGACAGGGGGCGGCGGGGAGCTGTTTTTT | CASSRTGGGGELFF
TRBJ1-5 | NA | TRBD1 | TRBV19 | TGTGCCAGTAGTCCGGACAGGGGGGGCAATCAGCCCCAGCATTTT | CASSPDRGGNQPQHF
TRBJ1-2 | NA | NA | TRBV28 | TGTGCCAGCAGGGGGGGACTGGGTACCTATGGCTACACCTTC | CASRGGLGTYGYTF
TRBJ2-5 | NA | TRBD2 | TRBV13 | TGTGCCAGCAGCATCCCGGGACTAGCGGGGCCCTTCCAAGAGACCCAGTACTTC | CASSIPGLAGPFQETQYF
TRBJ2-7 | NA | TRBD1 | TRBV18 | TGTGCCAGCTCACCTGGACAGGGGGCGGCCTACGAGCAGTACTTC | CASSPGQGAAYEQYF
TRBJ2-2 | once | NA | TRBV24-1 | TGTGCCACCAGTGATCCCTCTCGAGAAACCGGGGAGCTGTTTTTT | CATSDPSRETGELFF
TRBJ2-3 | few | NA | TRBV7-2 | TGTGCCAGCAGCTTAGCGGGGGGCTGGGGCGGCTCTACAGATACGCAGTATTTT | CASSLAGGWGGSTDTQYF
TRBJ2-7 | once | NA | TRBV11-3 | TGTGCCAGCAGCTTAGGGCGACAGCAGACCTACGAGCAGTACTTC | CASSLGRQQTYEQYF
TRBJ1-5 | NA | TRBD1 | TRBV28 | TGTGCCAGCAGGCCGGGACAGTCCTATCAGCCCCAGCATTTT | CASRPGQSYQPQHF
TRBJ2-1 | NA | TRBD2 | TRBV7-6 | TGTGCCAGCAGCTTAGGGTTGATTTACGGGACTAGCGGGATGAATGAGCAGTTCTTC | CASSLGLIYGTSGMNEQFF
TRBJ2-5 | NA | TRBD2 | TRBV5-1 | TGCGCCAGCCGACGGGAGGGGGTACGAGAGACCCAGTACTTC | CASRREGVRETQYF
TRBJ2-4 | NA | NA | TRBV21-1 | TGTGCCAGCAGCAAATCCGGAGAGATAGCCAAAAACATTCAGTACTTC | CASSKSGEIAKNIQYF
TRBJ2-7 | NA | NA | TRBV6-1 | TGTGCCAGCAGTGAAGCTCTGGGGCGCAACGAGCAGTACTTC | CASSEALGRNEQYF
TRBJ1-4 | NA | TRBD1 | TRBV28 | TGTGCCAGCAGTTTAACCTCTTCCGGACAGGGGGGAAAACTGTTTTTT | CASSLTSSGQGGKLFF
TRBJ2-5 | NA | NA | TRBV27 | TGTGCCAGCAGTTCAATAACGGGATCAGCGACCCAGTACTTC | CASSSITGSATQYF